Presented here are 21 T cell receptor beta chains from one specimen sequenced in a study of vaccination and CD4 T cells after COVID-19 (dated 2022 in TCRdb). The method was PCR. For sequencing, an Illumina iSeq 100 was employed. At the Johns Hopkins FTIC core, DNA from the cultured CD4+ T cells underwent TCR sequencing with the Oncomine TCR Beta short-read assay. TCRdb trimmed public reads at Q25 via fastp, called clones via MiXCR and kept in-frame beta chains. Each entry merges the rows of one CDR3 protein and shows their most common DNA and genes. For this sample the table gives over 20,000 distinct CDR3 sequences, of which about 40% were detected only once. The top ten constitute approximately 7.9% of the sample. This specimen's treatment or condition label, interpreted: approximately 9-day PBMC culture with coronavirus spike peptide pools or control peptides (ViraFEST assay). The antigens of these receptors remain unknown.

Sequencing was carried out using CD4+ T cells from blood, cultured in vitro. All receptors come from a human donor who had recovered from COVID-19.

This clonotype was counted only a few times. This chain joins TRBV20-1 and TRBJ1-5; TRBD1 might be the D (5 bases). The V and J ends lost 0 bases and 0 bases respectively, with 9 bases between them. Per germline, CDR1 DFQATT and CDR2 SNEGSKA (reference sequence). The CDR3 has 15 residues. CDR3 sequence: CSARDNGGSNQPQHF. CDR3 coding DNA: TGCAGTGCTAGAGATAACGGGGGTAGCAATCAGCCCCAGCATTTT.

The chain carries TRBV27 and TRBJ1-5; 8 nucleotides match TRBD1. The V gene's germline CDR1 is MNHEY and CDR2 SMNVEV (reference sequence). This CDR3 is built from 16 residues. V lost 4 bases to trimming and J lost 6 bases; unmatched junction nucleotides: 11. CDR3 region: CASSSYGQGGGQPQHF. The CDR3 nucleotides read TGTGCCAGCAGTTCTTATGGACAGGGCGGGGGTCAGCCCCAGCATTTT.

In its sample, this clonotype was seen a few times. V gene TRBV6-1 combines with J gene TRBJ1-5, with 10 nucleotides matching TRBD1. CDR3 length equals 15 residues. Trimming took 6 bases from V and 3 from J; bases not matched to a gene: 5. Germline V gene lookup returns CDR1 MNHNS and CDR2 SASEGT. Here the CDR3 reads CASSPGQGVNQPQHF. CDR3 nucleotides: TGTGCCAGCAGCCCCGGACAGGGGGTCAATCAGCCCCAGCATTTT.

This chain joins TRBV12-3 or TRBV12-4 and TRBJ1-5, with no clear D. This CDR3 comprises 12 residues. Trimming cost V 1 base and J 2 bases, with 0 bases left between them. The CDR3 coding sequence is TGTGCCAGCAGTTTAGGCAATCAGCCCCAGCATTTT. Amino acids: CASSLGNQPQHF.

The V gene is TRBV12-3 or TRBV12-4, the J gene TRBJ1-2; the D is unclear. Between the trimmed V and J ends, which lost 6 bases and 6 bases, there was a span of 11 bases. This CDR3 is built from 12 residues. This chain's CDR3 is CASRRGVDGYTF. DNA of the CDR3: TGTGCCAGCAGACGGGGAGTTGATGGCTACACCTTC.

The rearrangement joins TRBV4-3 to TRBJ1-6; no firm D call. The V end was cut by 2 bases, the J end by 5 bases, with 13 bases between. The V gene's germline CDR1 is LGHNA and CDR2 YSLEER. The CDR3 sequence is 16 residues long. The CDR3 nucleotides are TGCGCCAGCAGCCAATTACTCCAGATAAATAATTCACCCCTCCACTTT. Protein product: CASSQLLQINNSPLHF.

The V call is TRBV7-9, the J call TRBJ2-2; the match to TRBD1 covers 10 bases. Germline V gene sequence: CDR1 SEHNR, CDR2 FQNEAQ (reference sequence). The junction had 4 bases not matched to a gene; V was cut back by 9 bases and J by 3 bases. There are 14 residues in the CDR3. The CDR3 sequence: CARTGGADTGELFF. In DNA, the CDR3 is TGTGCCAGGACAGGGGGCGCGGACACCGGGGAGCTGTTTTTT.

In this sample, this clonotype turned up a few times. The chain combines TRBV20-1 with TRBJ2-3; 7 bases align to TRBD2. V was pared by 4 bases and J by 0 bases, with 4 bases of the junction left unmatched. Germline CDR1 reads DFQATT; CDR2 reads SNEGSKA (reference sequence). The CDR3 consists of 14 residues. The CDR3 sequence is CSATVAGSTDTQYF. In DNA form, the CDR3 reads TGCAGTGCTACCGTAGCGGGTAGCACAGATACGCAGTATTTT.

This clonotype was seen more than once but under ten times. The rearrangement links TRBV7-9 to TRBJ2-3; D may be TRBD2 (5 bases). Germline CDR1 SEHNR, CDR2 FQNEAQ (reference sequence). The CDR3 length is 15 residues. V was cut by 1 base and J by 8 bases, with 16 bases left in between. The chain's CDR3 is CASSLGSDTWGTQYF. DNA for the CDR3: TGTGCCAGCAGCTTAGGTAGCGACACCTGGGGTACGCAGTATTTT.

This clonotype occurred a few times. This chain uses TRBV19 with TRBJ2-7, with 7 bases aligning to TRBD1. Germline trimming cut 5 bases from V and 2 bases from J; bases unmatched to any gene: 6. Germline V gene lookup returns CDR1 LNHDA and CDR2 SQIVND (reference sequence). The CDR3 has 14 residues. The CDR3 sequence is CASSVATGAYEQYF. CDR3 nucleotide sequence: TGTGCCAGTAGTGTCGCAACAGGGGCCTACGAGCAGTACTTC. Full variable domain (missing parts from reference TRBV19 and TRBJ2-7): DGGITQSPKYLFRKEGQNVTLSCEQNLNHDAMYWYRQDPGQGLRLIYYSQIVNDFQKGDIAEGYSVSREKKESFPLTVTSAQKNPTAFYLCASSVATGAYEQYFGPGTRLTVT.

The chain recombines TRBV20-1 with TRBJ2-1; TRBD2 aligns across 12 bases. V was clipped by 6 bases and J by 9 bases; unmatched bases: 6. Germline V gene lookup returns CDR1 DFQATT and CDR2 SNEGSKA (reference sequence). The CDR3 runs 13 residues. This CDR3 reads CSAGLAGITEQFF. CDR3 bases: TGCAGTGCGGGACTAGCGGGTATCACTGAGCAGTTCTTC.

The CDR3: CASSRRDRNPPQPQHF. The DNA for the CDR3 is TGTGCCAGCAGCCGCAGGGACAGAAACCCTCCTCAGCCCCAGCATTTT. This chain joins TRBV2 and TRBJ1-5; 7 bases are shared with TRBD1. Germline loops: CDR1 SNHLY, CDR2 FYNNEI. Germline trimming cut 6 bases from V and 6 bases from J; bases unmatched to any gene: 14. The CDR3 extends over 16 amino acids.

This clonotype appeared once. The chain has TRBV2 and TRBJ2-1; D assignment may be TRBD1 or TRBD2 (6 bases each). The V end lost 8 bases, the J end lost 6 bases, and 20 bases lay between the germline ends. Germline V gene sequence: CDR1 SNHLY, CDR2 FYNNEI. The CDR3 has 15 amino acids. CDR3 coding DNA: TGTGCCAGCGGGTCCGCGGGACACCTTAGCAATGAGCAGTTCTTC. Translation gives CASGSAGHLSNEQFF.

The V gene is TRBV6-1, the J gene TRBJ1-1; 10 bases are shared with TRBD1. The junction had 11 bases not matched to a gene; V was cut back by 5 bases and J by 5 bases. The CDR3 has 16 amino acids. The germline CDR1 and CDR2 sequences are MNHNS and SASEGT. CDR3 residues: CASSMDRGMRGTEAFF. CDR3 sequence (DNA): TGTGCCAGCAGTATGGACAGGGGGATGAGGGGAACTGAAGCTTTCTTT.

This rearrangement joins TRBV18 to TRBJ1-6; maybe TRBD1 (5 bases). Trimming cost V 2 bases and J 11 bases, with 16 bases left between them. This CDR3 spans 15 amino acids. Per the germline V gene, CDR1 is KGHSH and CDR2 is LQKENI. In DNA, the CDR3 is TGTGCCAGCTCACCATCCACAGGTTACGACGCACCCCTCCACTTT. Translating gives CASSPSTGYDAPLHF.

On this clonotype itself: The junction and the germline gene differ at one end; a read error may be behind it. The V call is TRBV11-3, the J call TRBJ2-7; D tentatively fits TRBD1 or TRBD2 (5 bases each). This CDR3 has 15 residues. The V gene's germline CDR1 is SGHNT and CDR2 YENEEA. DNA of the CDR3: TGTGCCAGCAGCTCATCCGGGACGGGATTCTACGAGGAGTACTTC. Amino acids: CASSSSGTGFYEEYF.

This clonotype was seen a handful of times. CDR3 region: CASSLAPTDRVINQPQHF. In DNA, the CDR3 is TGTGCCAGCAGCTTAGCTCCCACGGACAGGGTGATCAATCAGCCCCAGCATTTT. This chain connects TRBV11-3 to TRBJ1-5, with 8 positions matching TRBD1. With V trimmed by 1 base and J by 3 bases, 11 bases remained unmatched. The CDR3 extends over 18 amino acids. Per germline, CDR1 SGHNT and CDR2 YENEEA.

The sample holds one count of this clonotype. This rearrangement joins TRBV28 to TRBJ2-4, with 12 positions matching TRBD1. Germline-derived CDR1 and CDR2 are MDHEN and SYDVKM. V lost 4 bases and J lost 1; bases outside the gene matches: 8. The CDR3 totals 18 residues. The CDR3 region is CASSSPGTGGDAKNIQYF. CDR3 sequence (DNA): TGTGCCAGCAGTTCCCCCGGGACAGGGGGCGACGCCAAAAACATTCAGTACTTC.

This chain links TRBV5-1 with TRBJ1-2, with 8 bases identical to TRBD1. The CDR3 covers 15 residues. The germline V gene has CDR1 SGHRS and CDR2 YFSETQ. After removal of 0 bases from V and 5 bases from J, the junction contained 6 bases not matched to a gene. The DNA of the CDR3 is TGCGCCAGCAGCTTGGGGGGGACAGGAGGGTATGGCTACACCTTC. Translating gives CASSLGGTGGYGYTF.

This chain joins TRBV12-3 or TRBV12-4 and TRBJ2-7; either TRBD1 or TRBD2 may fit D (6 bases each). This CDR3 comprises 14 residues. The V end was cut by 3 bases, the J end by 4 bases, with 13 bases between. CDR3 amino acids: CASSFDGGPYEQYF. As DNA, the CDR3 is TGTGCCAGCAGTTTCGACGGGGGCCCGTACGAGCAGTACTTC.

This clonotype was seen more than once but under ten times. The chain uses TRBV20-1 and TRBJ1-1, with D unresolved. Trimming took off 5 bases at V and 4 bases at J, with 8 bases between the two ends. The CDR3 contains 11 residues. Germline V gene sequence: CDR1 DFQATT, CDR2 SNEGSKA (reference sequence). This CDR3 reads CSAPPPTEAFF. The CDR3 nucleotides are TGCAGTGCTCCACCTCCCACTGAAGCTTTCTTT.